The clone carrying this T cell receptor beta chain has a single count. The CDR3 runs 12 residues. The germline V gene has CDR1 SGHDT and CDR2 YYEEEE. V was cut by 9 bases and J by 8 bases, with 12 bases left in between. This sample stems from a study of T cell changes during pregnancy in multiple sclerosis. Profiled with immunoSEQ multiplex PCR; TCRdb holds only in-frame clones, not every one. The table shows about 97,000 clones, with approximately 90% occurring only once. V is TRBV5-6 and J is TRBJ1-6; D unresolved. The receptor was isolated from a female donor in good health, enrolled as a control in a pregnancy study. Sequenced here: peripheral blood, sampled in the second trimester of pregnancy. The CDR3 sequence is CANLPADSPLHF. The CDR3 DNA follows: TGTGCCAACCTACCGGCGGATTCACCCCTCCACTTT. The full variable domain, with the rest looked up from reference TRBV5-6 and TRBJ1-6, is DAGVTQSPTHLIKTRGQQVTLRCSPKSGHDTVSWYQQALGQGPQFIFQYYEEEERQRGNFPDRFSGHQFPNYSSELNVNALLLGDSALYLCANLPADSPLHFGNGTRLTVT.